The T cell receptor (beta chain) under discussion was sequenced for a study of blood T cells in healthy people across ages. Drawn from each donor were about 9 milliliters of peripheral blood. Points on this clonotype: The antigen remains undetermined.

Regarding the study as a whole: Whereas aged donors had fewer naive CD4+ cells, long-lived donors had more of them and higher diversity.

A second 7 to 11 cycle PCR used barcoded and J-beta primers. Paired-end reads containing CDR3 totaled no fewer than 2.5 million for each sample. TCRdb ran MiXCR on the 5' RACE reads and lists one entry per CDR3 protein. Of around 1.7 million distinct CDR3 sequences in the sample, over 25% were seen once. Sequencing was performed on blood. This TCR derives from a woman younger than 45 in good health.

The CDR3 here is CASSRNRVGSYEQYF. The CDR3 bases are TGTGCCAGCAGCCGAAACAGGGTGGGCTCCTACGAGCAGTACTTC. V usage is TRBV14 and J usage is TRBJ2-4, with a tentative D call TRBD1 (6 bases). The J call may be faulty, since TRBJ2-7 better matches the DNA end. CDR3 size: 15 residues. Germline CDR1 is SGHDN and CDR2 is FVKESK.